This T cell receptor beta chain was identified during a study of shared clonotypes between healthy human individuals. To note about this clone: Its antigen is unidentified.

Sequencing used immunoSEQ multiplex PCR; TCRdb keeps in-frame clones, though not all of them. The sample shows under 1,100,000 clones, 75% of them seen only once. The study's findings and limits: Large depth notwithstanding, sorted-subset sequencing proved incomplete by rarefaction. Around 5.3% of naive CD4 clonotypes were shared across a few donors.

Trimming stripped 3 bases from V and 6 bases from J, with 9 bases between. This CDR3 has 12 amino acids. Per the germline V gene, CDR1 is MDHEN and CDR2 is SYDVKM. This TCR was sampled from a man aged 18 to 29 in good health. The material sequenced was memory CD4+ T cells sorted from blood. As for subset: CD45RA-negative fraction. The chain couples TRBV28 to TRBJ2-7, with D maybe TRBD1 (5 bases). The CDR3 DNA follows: TGTGCCAGCAGTTTCGAAGGGGCCGAGCAGTACTTC. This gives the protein CASSFEGAEQYF.